What follows is one T cell receptor (beta chain) and its context. The antigen is undetermined. Clones were read by immunoSEQ multiplex PCR, and TCRdb kept only the in-frame ones, dropping some. The sample lists approximately 1.4 million clones, 98% occurring once. This record comes from a study of shared clonotypes between healthy human individuals. Overall study results and limits: Rarefaction gave evidence that sorted-subset sequencing remained incomplete despite large depth. When naive CD4 clonotypes were compared across a few donors, approximately 5% were shared.

The CDR3 is 13 residues long. Germline assignment: CDR1 MNHNS and CDR2 SASEGT. Trimming removed 4 bases at V and 5 bases at J, with 9 bases between. CD4+ cell separation produced CD45RA+ naive and CD45RA-negative memory subsets. This receptor was taken from a man aged 25 to 40 in good health. The sample taken for sequencing was naive CD4+ T cells sorted from blood. Subset: CD45RA+ positively selected. The chain carries TRBV6-1 and TRBJ2-1; D gene unclear. The CDR3 DNA follows: TGTGCCAGCAGTGTTAGCTTTAACAATGAGCAGTTCTTC. This translates into CASSVSFNNEQFF.